Shown below are 9 T cell receptor beta chains from a single sample sequenced in a study of cytomegalovirus exposure and HLA in healthy donors. Amplification used 60 Vbeta primers and 13 Jbeta primers. TCRdb's copy holds only in-frame clones and misses some; the assay was immunoSEQ multiplex PCR. The table includes tens of thousands of clones, roughly 80% detected once. Input material: PBMCs. These receptors all come from a young woman in good health and CMV-seropositive.

The rearrangement uses TRBV28 and TRBJ2-5; 7 bases match TRBD2. Trimming cost V 7 bases and J 5 bases; bases outside gene matches: 19. Per germline, CDR1 MDHEN and CDR2 SYDVKM. The CDR3 is 17 residues long. The CDR3 sequence: CASNSVGAGASGETQYF. The CDR3 nucleotides are TGTGCCAGCAATTCTGTCGGGGCGGGAGCTTCGGGGGAGACCCAGTACTTC.

This rearrangement joins TRBV15 to TRBJ2-2; 10 bases agree with TRBD1. V gave up 5 bases and J gave up 3 bases; unmatched junction bases: 3. Germline CDR1 LNHNV, CDR2 YYDKDF (reference sequence). There are 15 residues in the CDR3. The DNA for the CDR3 is TGTGCCACCAGCGGGACAGGGGACCACACCGGGGAGCTGTTTTTT. Translation: CATSGTGDHTGELFF. Full variable domain (missing parts from reference TRBV15 and TRBJ2-2): DAMVIQNPRYQVTQFGKPVTLSCSQTLNHNVMYWYQQKSSQAPKLLFHYYDKDFNNEADTPDNFQSRRPNTSFCFLDIRSPGLGDTAMYLCATSGTGDHTGELFFGEGSRLTVL.

The chain links TRBV11-2 to TRBJ2-5; 7 bases align to TRBD1. Germline values: CDR1 SGHAT, CDR2 FQNNGV. The CDR3 contains 15 residues. Unmatched junction bases numbered 10, after V lost 5 bases and J lost 4 bases. In DNA, the CDR3 is TGTGCCAGCAGCCCCAGCCACAGGGGTGGAGAGACCCAGTACTTC. It encodes CASSPSHRGGETQYF.

V gene TRBV5-5 combines with J gene TRBJ1-3; TRBD1 agrees at 11 bases. The germline V gene encodes CDR1 SGHKS and CDR2 YYEKEE (reference sequence). CDR3 size: 17 residues. Germline trimming cut 0 bases from V and 6 bases from J; bases unmatched to any gene: 8. The CDR3 loop reads CASSLVGTGGFENTIYF. The CDR3 nucleotides read TGTGCCAGCAGCTTGGTAGGGACAGGGGGATTTGAAAACACCATATATTTT.

V gene TRBV27 combines with J gene TRBJ2-3; tentative D call: TRBD1 (6 bases). CDR1 and CDR2 from the germline V gene are MNHEY and SMNVEV (reference sequence). This CDR3 is built from 15 residues. Trimming left V 6 bases short and J 2 bases short, with 15 bases between. CDR3 bases: TGTGCCAGCAGGTACAACAGGGCGGCCACAGATACGCAGTATTTT. It is translated as CASRYNRAATDTQYF.

The rearrangement links TRBV6-5 to TRBJ1-6; D not resolved. This CDR3 is 13 amino acids long. Germline CDR1 MNHEY, CDR2 SVGAGI. Trimming pared 5 bases from V and 7 bases from J, leaving 9 bases between. The chain's CDR3 is CASSTRPNSPLHF. In DNA, the CDR3 is TGTGCCAGCAGTACTAGGCCAAATTCACCCCTCCACTTT.

The chain joins TRBV7-8 to TRBJ2-5; 9 nucleotides agree with TRBD1. V trimming: 5 bases; J trimming: 4 bases; junction bases outside the gene matches: 5. Germline CDR1 reads SGHVS; CDR2 reads FQNEAQ. The CDR3 sequence is 14 residues long. CDR3 sequence (DNA): TGTGCCAGCAGCATCGGACAGGGGTTAGAGACCCAGTACTTC. This codes for CASSIGQGLETQYF.

A few counts support this clone. The chain is built from TRBV7-8 and TRBJ2-3, with TRBD1 as a possible D gene (6 bases). The length of the CDR3 is 14 residues. V gave up 3 bases and J gave up 5 bases, with 12 bases separating them. Germline CDR1 and CDR2: SGHVS and FQNEAQ. The chain's CDR3 is CASSLGAWEDTQYF. The DNA for the CDR3 is TGTGCCAGCAGCTTGGGGGCTTGGGAAGATACGCAGTATTTT.

There are a few counts of this clone. V and J are TRBV5-1 and TRBJ2-7; tentative D call: TRBD2 (7 bases). There are 13 residues in the CDR3. V lost 7 bases and J 2 bases, leaving 13 bases between the germline ends. Germline-derived CDR1 and CDR2 are SGHRS and YFSETQ. The CDR3 coding sequence is TGCGCCAGCGGCGAGGGGGGGGCCTACGAGCAGTACTTC. Translating it yields CASGEGGAYEQYF.